A selection of T cell receptor beta chains follows, all from one sample in a study of siplizumab effects on memory and regulatory T cells. Some clones are missing from TCRdb's copy, which holds only in-frame ones; the method was immunoSEQ multiplex PCR. The repertoire holds just over 40,000 clones, with roughly 90% as singletons. The sample taken for sequencing was naive CD4+ T cells sorted from blood. The receptors originated from a human donor in good health. Each CDR3 is given with its conserved first and last residue. A D gene is named only where the DNA matches it firmly. For some rows the clone size is stated as once, few or many, or as a class when expanded; others skip it.

>TRBJ2-3|TRBD1|TRBV28|NA
TGTGCCAGCAGTTTACCGGGACAGGGGACGGATACGCAGTATTTT
CASSLPGQGTDTQYF
>TRBJ2-7|TRBD1|TRBV27|NA
TGTGCCAGCAGTCCTCGGGACAGGGTCAGAGGTTACGAGCAGTACTTC
CASSPRDRVRGYEQYF
>TRBJ1-4|TRBD1|TRBV7-9|NA
TGTGCCAGCAGCACTAACCCGGGACAGGATAATGAAAAACTGTTTTTT
CASSTNPGQDNEKLFF
>TRBJ1-2|TRBD1|TRBV11-2|NA
TGTGCCAGCAGCTACAACAGGGGGGATGGCTACACCTTC
CASSYNRGDGYTF
>TRBJ2-7|NA|TRBV5-4|NA
TGTGCCAGCAGCTTGGGCAGCTCCTACGAGCAGTACTTC
CASSLGSSYEQYF
>TRBJ1-2|NA|TRBV6-1|NA
TGTGCCAGCAGTGAAAAATGGGGAGGGGGGCTTGGTGGCTACACCTTC
CASSEKWGGGLGGYTF
>TRBJ2-1|NA|TRBV5-1|NA
TGCGCCAGCAGCTTGGGACTCATACAAAATGAGCAGTTCTTC
CASSLGLIQNEQFF
>TRBJ2-7|NA|TRBV14|NA
TGTGCCAGCAGCTCGCAGACCTACGAGCAGTACTTC
CASSSQTYEQYF
>TRBJ1-1|NA|TRBV6-1|NA
TGTGCCAGCAGTGAAGTATTGCAGGGAACTGAAGCTTTCTTT
CASSEVLQGTEAFF
>TRBJ2-1|TRBD2|TRBV19|NA
TGTGCCAGTAGTATAGGGGCTAGCGGGAGCCTCCAGCAGTTCTTC
CASSIGASGSLQQFF
>TRBJ1-5|NA|TRBV2|NA
TGTGCCAGCAGTGATCTGACGGAGGATCAGCCCCAGCATTTT
CASSDLTEDQPQHF
>TRBJ1-1|NA|TRBV5-3|NA
TGTGCCAGAAGCTTGGCCGTGCCGGGGCTCGAAACTGAAGCTTTCTTT
CARSLAVPGLETEAFF
>TRBJ2-2|NA|TRBV11-3|once
TGTGCCAGCAGCTTACAGGGACACGGGGCGACCGGGGAGCTGTTTTTT
CASSLQGHGATGELFF
>TRBJ2-1|TRBD1|TRBV10-1|NA
TGCGCCAGCAGGGCCACAGGGGGCGCGAGTGGCCACAATGAGCAGTTCTTC
CASRATGGASGHNEQFF
>TRBJ2-2|NA|TRBV4-1|NA
TGCGCCAGCAGCCAAGATCCAGGGAGGTTGTTCGGGGAGCTGTTTTTT
CASSQDPGRLFGELFF
>TRBJ2-7|NA|TRBV11-3|few
TGTGCCAGCAGCTTTGAGGGAGACGAGCAGTACTTC
CASSFEGDEQYF